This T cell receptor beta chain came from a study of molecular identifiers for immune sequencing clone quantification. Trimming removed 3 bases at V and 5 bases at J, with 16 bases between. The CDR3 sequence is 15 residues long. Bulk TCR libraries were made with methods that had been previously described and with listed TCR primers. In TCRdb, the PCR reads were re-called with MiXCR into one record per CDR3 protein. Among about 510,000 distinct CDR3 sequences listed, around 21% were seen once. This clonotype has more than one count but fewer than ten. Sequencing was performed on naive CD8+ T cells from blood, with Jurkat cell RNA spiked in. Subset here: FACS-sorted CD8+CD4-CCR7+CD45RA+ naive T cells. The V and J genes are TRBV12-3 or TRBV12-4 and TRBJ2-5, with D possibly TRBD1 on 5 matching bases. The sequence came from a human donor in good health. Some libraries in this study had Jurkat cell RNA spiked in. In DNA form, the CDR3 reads TGTGCCAGCAGTTTTCATGGGCAGGGTGGGGAGACCCAGTACTTC. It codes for CASSFHGQGGETQYF.